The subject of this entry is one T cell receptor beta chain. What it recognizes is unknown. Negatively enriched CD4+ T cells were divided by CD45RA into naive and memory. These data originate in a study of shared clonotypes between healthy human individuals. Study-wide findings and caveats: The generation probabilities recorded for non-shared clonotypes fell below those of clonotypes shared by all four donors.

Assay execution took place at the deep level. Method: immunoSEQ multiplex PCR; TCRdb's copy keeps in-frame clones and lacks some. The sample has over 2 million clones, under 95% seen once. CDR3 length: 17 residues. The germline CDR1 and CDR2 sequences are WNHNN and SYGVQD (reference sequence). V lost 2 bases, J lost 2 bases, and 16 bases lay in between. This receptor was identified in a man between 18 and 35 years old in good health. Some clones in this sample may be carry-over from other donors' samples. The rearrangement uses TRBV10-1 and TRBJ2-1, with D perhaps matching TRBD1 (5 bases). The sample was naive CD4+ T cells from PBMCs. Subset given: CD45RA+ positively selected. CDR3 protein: CASSEAQTALTYNEQFF. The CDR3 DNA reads TGCGCCAGCAGTGAGGCCCAGACAGCTCTAACCTACAATGAGCAGTTCTTC.